This T cell receptor (beta chain) originates from a study of technical replicates of blood from a few donors. Using immunoSEQ multiplex PCR, the repertoire was profiled, and TCRdb retains in-frame clones only, with some absent. The sample includes fewer than 100,000 clones, roughly 94% of them seen just once. Germline values: CDR1 GTSNPN, CDR2 SVGIG (reference sequence). V was pared by 3 bases and J by 7 bases, with 9 bases of the junction left unmatched. CDR3 length: 15 amino acids. The receptor was isolated from a human donor in good health. The chain combines TRBV30 with TRBJ1-5; 10 bases are shared with TRBD1. Sequencing was performed on T cells isolated from PBMCs. CDR3 loop: CAWSFRDRGRQPQHF. The CDR3 nucleotides are TGTGCCTGGAGCTTCCGGGACAGGGGAAGACAGCCCCAGCATTTT.